These 28 T cell receptor beta chains were sequenced from one sample in a study of shared clonotypes between healthy human individuals. The method was immunoSEQ multiplex PCR; TCRdb's version includes in-frame clones alone and lacks a portion of them. The sample lists about 800,000 clones; around 96% were seen once. Naive CD8 isolation took CD45RO-negative cells positively selected for CCR7 and excluded terminally differentiated effector memory CD45RA+ cells. Sequenced input: naive CD8+ T cells sorted from blood. The origin of the receptors is a man aged 25-45 years in good health.

V usage is TRBV19 and J usage is TRBJ1-2, with no clear D. This CDR3 spans 11 amino acids. CDR1 and CDR2 (germline): LNHDA, SQIVND (reference sequence). V was shortened by 6 bases and J by 4 bases, with 6 bases between the two germline ends. CDR3 residues: CASRKGYGYTF. The CDR3 DNA reads TGTGCCAGTAGGAAGGGCTATGGCTACACCTTC.

This clone was found once. The chain couples TRBV27 to TRBJ1-1; D is undetermined. CDR1 is MNHEY and CDR2 is SMNVEV in the germline V gene (reference sequence). The V and J ends lost 5 bases and 4 bases respectively, with 14 bases between them. The CDR3 covers 14 residues. CDR3 nucleotide sequence: TGTGCCAGCAGTCGCTCGGGGTTGGGCACTGAAGCTTTCTTT. Its protein product is CASSRSGLGTEAFF.

With regard to this clone: The sample has other DNA sequences that encode this CDR3 too. The chain carries TRBV7-9 and TRBJ1-2; 8 nucleotides agree with TRBD1. Germline V lookup: CDR1 SEHNR, CDR2 FQNEAQ (reference sequence). There are 15 residues in the CDR3. The ends lost 2 bases at V and 6 bases at J; junction bases unmatched: 8. The CDR3 here is CASSLLGQGRDGYTF. CDR3 in DNA: TGTGCCAGCAGCTTATTAGGACAGGGACGCGATGGCTACACCTTC.

The chain has TRBV5-5 and TRBJ2-2, with D perhaps matching TRBD2 (5 bases). The germline V and J ends were trimmed by 1 base and 2 bases, with 9 bases remaining between them. Germline V lookup: CDR1 SGHKS, CDR2 YYEKEE (reference sequence). The CDR3 consists of 15 residues. CDR3 amino acids: CASSLLGVNTGELFF. The CDR3 region has the DNA TGTGCCAGCAGCTTGTTGGGAGTCAACACCGGGGAGCTGTTTTTT.

This rearrangement joins TRBV28 to TRBJ1-2, with 7 bases aligning to TRBD1. The CDR3 has 13 amino acids. Germline-derived CDR1 and CDR2 are MDHEN and SYDVKM. The junction had 8 bases not matched to a gene; V was cut back by 6 bases and J by 7 bases. This CDR3 is CASRDTGEGGYTF. The CDR3 nucleotides read TGTGCCAGCAGAGACACAGGGGAGGGTGGCTACACCTTC.

The rearrangement links TRBV9 to TRBJ1-4; 8 nucleotides agree with TRBD1. The V and J ends lost 3 bases and 0 bases, in that order; junction bases with no gene match: 4. Per germline, CDR1 SGDLS and CDR2 YYNGEE. The CDR3 runs to 16 residues. The CDR3 DNA reads TGTGCCAGCAGCGAGGACAGGGACTCAACTAATGAAAAACTGTTTTTT. The encoded protein is CASSEDRDSTNEKLFF.

This clone appeared a single time. The chain carries TRBV5-1 and TRBJ2-2; 15 nucleotides match TRBD2. Losses at the gene ends were 3 bases for V and 6 bases for J; bases not matched to a gene: 6. Germline lookup yields CDR1 SGHRS and CDR2 YFSETQ. CDR3 length: 17 amino acids. The CDR3 sequence: CASSSTWTSGRAGELFF. The CDR3 DNA is TGCGCCAGCAGCTCTACCTGGACTAGCGGGAGGGCCGGGGAGCTGTTTTTT.

This sequence joins TRBV7-8 and TRBJ2-7; no clear D. V dropped 1 base and J dropped 7 bases, with 5 bases sitting between them. This CDR3 has 11 residues. Germline V gives CDR1 SGHVS, CDR2 FQNEAQ. Here the CDR3 reads CASSLGREQYF. CDR3 nucleotides: TGTGCCAGCAGCTTAGGTAGAGAGCAGTACTTC. Complete variable domain (other parts from reference TRBV7-8 and TRBJ2-7): GAGVSQSPRYKVAKRGQDVALRCDPISGHVSLFWYQQALGQGPEFLTYFQNEAQLDKSGLPSDRFFAERPEGSVSTLKIQRTQQEDSAVYLCASSLGREQYFGPGTRLTVT.

To note about this clone: The sample contains more than one DNA sequence encoding this CDR3. The chain combines TRBV19 with TRBJ2-1, with 16 bases lining up with TRBD2. The CDR3 spans 17 residues. After removal of 5 bases from V and 0 bases from J, the junction contained 1 base not matched to a gene. In germline, CDR1 is LNHDA, CDR2 SQIVND (reference sequence). The CDR3 sequence: CASSGTSGRDSYNEQFF. The DNA for the CDR3 is TGTGCCAGTAGTGGGACTAGCGGGAGGGACTCCTACAATGAGCAGTTCTTC. The full variable domain, rest sourced from reference TRBV19 and TRBJ2-1, is DGGITQSPKYLFRKEGQNVTLSCEQNLNHDAMYWYRQDPGQGLRLIYYSQIVNDFQKGDIAEGYSVSREKKESFPLTVTSAQKNPTAFYLCASSGTSGRDSYNEQFFGPGTRLTVL.

The chain combines TRBV13 with TRBJ2-1, with D possibly being TRBD2 (5 bases). V lost 0 bases to trimming and J lost 0 bases, with 12 bases between them. Germline loops: CDR1 PRHDT, CDR2 FYEKMQ (reference sequence). The CDR3 is 17 amino acids. The CDR3 DNA follows: TGTGCCAGCAGCTTAGGGCCACGGGGAATCTCCTACAATGAGCAGTTCTTC. Translation gives CASSLGPRGISYNEQFF. Full variable domain (remainder filled in from reference TRBV13 and TRBJ2-1): AAGVIQSPRHLIKEKRETATLKCYPIPRHDTVYWYQQGPGQDPQFLISFYEKMQSDKGSIPDRFSAQQFSDYHSELNMSSLELGDSALYFCASSLGPRGISYNEQFFGPGTRLTVL.

This clone was detected only once. Other DNA sequences in the same sample also yield this CDR3. The V call is TRBV19, the J call TRBJ2-1; TRBD2 matches 12 bases. V gave up 3 bases and J gave up 4 bases; unmatched junction bases: 1. The germline V gene encodes CDR1 LNHDA and CDR2 SQIVND (reference sequence). This CDR3 comprises 15 residues. The CDR3, as DNA: TGTGCCAGTAGTATCGGACTAGCGGGGTACAATGAGCAGTTCTTC. This sequence encodes CASSIGLAGYNEQFF.

The chain is built from TRBV28 and TRBJ2-3; 8 positions match TRBD2. CDR1 is MDHEN, CDR2 SYDVKM, per germline. The junction had 13 bases not matched to a gene; V was cut back by 7 bases and J by 7 bases. The CDR3 runs 15 residues. The CDR3 loop is CASKQGAGAVNTQYF. The CDR3 DNA is TGTGCCAGCAAACAGGGAGCGGGAGCGGTGAATACGCAGTATTTT.

This chain joins TRBV6-1 and TRBJ2-7; 8 nucleotides line up with TRBD1. The length of the CDR3 is 14 residues. Unmatched junction bases numbered 5, after V lost 4 bases and J lost 3 bases. Germline CDR1 MNHNS, CDR2 SASEGT. The CDR3 loop reads CASSAGQAIYEQYF. In DNA form, the CDR3 reads TGTGCCAGCAGTGCGGGACAGGCGATCTACGAGCAGTACTTC.

The chain employs TRBV13 and TRBJ2-1, with TRBD2 identical over 8 bases. There are 15 residues in the CDR3. The germline V gene has CDR1 PRHDT and CDR2 FYEKMQ (reference sequence). Unmatched junction bases numbered 7, after V lost 3 bases and J lost 6 bases. CDR3 protein: CASSFSGVGSNEQFF. The CDR3 bases are TGTGCCAGCAGCTTTAGCGGGGTAGGCAGCAATGAGCAGTTCTTC.

CDR3 region: CSVELSGKGATDEQYF. The CDR3 coding sequence is TGCAGCGTTGAATTATCAGGCAAGGGGGCTACCGACGAGCAGTACTTC. This sequence joins TRBV29-1 and TRBJ2-7, with TRBD1 matching 7 bases. From germline, CDR1 is SQVTM and CDR2 ANQGSEA. CDR3 length: 16 amino acids. V shed 2 bases, J shed 5 bases, and the junction held 15 bases outside the gene matches.

The chain links TRBV5-1 to TRBJ2-5, with D maybe TRBD1 (5 bases). Trimming pared 6 bases from V and 0 bases from J, leaving 9 bases between. The germline V gene encodes CDR1 SGHRS and CDR2 YFSETQ. The CDR3 contains 13 residues. CDR3 DNA: TGCGCCAGCAAGCCGGACAACCAAGAGACCCAGTACTTC. Translated, it gives CASKPDNQETQYF. The complete variable domain, with remaining parts taken from reference TRBV5-1 and TRBJ2-5, reads KAGVTQTPRYLIKTRGQQVTLSCSPISGHRSVSWYQQTPGQGLQFLFEYFSETQRNKGNFPGRFSGRQFSNSRSEMNVSTLELGDSALYLCASKPDNQETQYFGPGTRLLVL.

This chain connects TRBV28 to TRBJ2-7; D not resolved. The V end lost 2 bases, the J end lost 5 bases, and 13 bases lay between the germline ends. The CDR3 loop spans 14 amino acids. Germline V gives CDR1 MDHEN, CDR2 SYDVKM. CDR3 protein: CASSLLSKGNEQYF. Written as DNA, the CDR3 is TGTGCCAGCAGTTTACTCTCTAAGGGAAACGAGCAGTACTTC. The complete variable domain, with remaining parts taken from reference TRBV28 and TRBJ2-7, reads DVKVTQSSRYLVKRTGEKVFLECVQDMDHENMFWYRQDPGLGLRLIYFSYDVKMKEKGDIPEGYSVSREKKERFSLILESASTNQTSMYLCASSLLSKGNEQYFGPGTRLTVT.

The chain is built from TRBV5-4 and TRBJ2-1; D call uncertain. The ends were cut back, 0 bases at V and 6 bases at J, with 10 bases in the middle. Per the germline V gene, CDR1 is SGHNT and CDR2 is YYREEE (reference sequence). The CDR3 covers 14 residues. CDR3 bases: TGTGCCAGCAGCTTGGATAGGAGCTTCAATGAGCAGTTCTTC. It is translated as CASSLDRSFNEQFF. The whole variable domain, remainder taken from reference TRBV5-4 and TRBJ2-1, is ETGVTQSPTHLIKTRGQQVTLRCSSQSGHNTVSWYQQALGQGPQFIFQYYREEENGRGNFPPRFSGLQFPNYSSELNVNALELDDSALYLCASSLDRSFNEQFFGPGTRLTVL.

The CDR3: CASSRPGLNYGYTF. The CDR3, as DNA: TGTGCCAGCAGCCGCCCGGGTCTCAACTATGGCTACACCTTC. V gene TRBV27 combines with J gene TRBJ1-2, with D hard to call. Trimming removed 6 bases from V and 2 bases from J, with 13 bases in between. This CDR3 is built from 14 residues. Germline V gives CDR1 MNHEY, CDR2 SMNVEV (reference sequence).

This clone was seen once. V gene TRBV4-1 combines with J gene TRBJ1-4; D gene ambiguous. The germline CDR1 and CDR2 sequences are MGHRA and YSYEKL. This CDR3 spans 13 amino acids. V was cut by 6 bases and J by 7 bases, with 12 bases left in between. The CDR3 loop reads CASRATTAEKLFF. The DNA for the CDR3 is TGCGCCAGCAGGGCAACCACTGCTGAAAAACTGTTTTTT.

V is TRBV6-1 and J is TRBJ2-4; possible D gene TRBD1, 6 bases. The CDR3 covers 12 residues. The V and J ends lost 6 bases and 4 bases respectively, with 7 bases between them. The V gene's germline CDR1 is MNHNS and CDR2 SASEGT. In nucleotides, the CDR3 is TGTGCCAGCAGGGGACAAAAAAACATTCAGTACTTC. It is translated as CASRGQKNIQYF.

The genes are TRBV27 and TRBJ2-1; 7 nucleotides agree with TRBD2. The CDR3 consists of 14 residues. Germline assignment: CDR1 MNHEY and CDR2 SMNVEV (reference sequence). J lost 7 bases, V lost 4 bases, and 7 bases had no gene match. This chain's CDR3 is CASSSGTIVNEQFF. CDR3 sequence (DNA): TGTGCCAGCAGTTCCGGGACTATAGTGAATGAGCAGTTCTTC.

About this clone: This specimen includes other DNA sequences encoding the same CDR3. The chain is built from TRBV6-5 and TRBJ2-7; 8 bases align to TRBD1. Germline V gene sequence: CDR1 MNHEY, CDR2 SVGAGI. Unmatched junction bases numbered 1, after V lost 6 bases and J lost 3 bases. The CDR3 covers 12 residues. The CDR3 DNA reads TGTGCCAGCAGAGACAGGGGCTACGAGCAGTACTTC. Translation: CASRDRGYEQYF.

In this sample, this clone turned up once. This chain connects TRBV5-5 to TRBJ2-7; 14 nucleotides agree with TRBD2. J lost 4 bases, V lost 4 bases, and 10 bases had no gene match. Germline assignment: CDR1 SGHKS and CDR2 YYEKEE (reference sequence). The CDR3 consists of 17 residues. The CDR3 DNA reads TGTGCCAGCAGCCAGGGACTAGCGGGAGAACTAGGGTACGAGCAGTACTTC. Its protein product is CASSQGLAGELGYEQYF.

This chain uses TRBV10-1 with TRBJ2-7; D ambiguous. The CDR3 contains 11 residues. Germline CDR1 and CDR2: WNHNN and SYGVQD (reference sequence). Trimming took off 3 bases at V and 5 bases at J, with 5 bases between the two ends. CDR3 residues: CASSDEDEQYF. As DNA, the CDR3 is TGCGCCAGCAGTGATGAAGACGAGCAGTACTTC.

The chain has TRBV5-6 and TRBJ2-7; D is perhaps TRBD2 (6 bases). The CDR3 has 13 amino acids. The germline gives CDR1 SGHDT, CDR2 YYEEEE. Trimming shortened V by 7 bases and J by 5 bases, and 16 bases separated the two germline ends. This CDR3 reads CASGIGSGDEQYF. As DNA, the CDR3 is TGTGCCAGCGGAATCGGATCGGGGGACGAGCAGTACTTC.

The CDR3 spells CASSQFPLGPSPHGELFF. DNA for the CDR3: TGTGCCAGCAGCCAATTCCCTCTCGGGCCGTCCCCCCACGGGGAGCTGTTTTTT. The rearrangement links TRBV14 to TRBJ2-2; D gene ambiguous. V dropped 2 bases and J dropped 7 bases, with 23 bases sitting between them. Germline-derived CDR1 and CDR2 are SGHDN and FVKESK. The CDR3 is 18 amino acids.

The chain joins TRBV11-2 to TRBJ2-7; TRBD2 agrees at 7 bases. Germline V gives CDR1 SGHAT, CDR2 FQNNGV. V lost 5 bases, J lost 4 bases, and 23 bases stayed unmatched. The CDR3 contains 19 residues. CDR3 loop: CASSPSRAGVTITLYEQYF. As DNA, the CDR3 is TGTGCCAGCAGCCCCAGCCGCGCGGGAGTTACCATTACCCTATACGAGCAGTACTTC. Using reference TRBV11-2 and TRBJ2-7 for the parts outside the CDR3, the full variable domain is EAGVAQSPRYKIIEKRQSVAFWCNPISGHATLYWYQQILGQGPKLLIQFQNNGVVDDSQLPKDRFSAERLKGVDSTLKIQPAKLEDSAVYLCASSPSRAGVTITLYEQYFGPGTRLTVT.